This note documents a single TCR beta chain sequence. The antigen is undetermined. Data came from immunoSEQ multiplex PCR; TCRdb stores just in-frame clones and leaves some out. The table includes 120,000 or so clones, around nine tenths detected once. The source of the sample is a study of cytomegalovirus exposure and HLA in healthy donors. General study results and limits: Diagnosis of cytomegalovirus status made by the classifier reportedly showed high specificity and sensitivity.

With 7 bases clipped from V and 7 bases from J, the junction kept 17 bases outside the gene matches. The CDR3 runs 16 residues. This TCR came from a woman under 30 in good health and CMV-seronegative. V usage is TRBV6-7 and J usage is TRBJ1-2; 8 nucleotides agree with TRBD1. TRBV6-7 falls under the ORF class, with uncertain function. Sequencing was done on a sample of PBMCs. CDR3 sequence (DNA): TGTGCCAGCATCTTCGGGACAGGCGATAGTGGAGGTGGCTACACCTTC. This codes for CASIFGTGDSGGGYTF.